Described below is a single TCR beta chain sequence and its context. The sample is drawn from a study of T cell responses to AZD1222 COVID-19 vaccine. The method was immunoSEQ multiplex PCR; TCRdb's version includes in-frame clones alone and lacks a portion of them. The sample holds fewer than 150,000 clones; 92% are singletons and the top ten take 9.3%. Sample: peripheral blood, taken 28 days after the second AZD1222 dose. The clonotype originates from an adult who received the AZD1222 COVID-19 vaccine.

CDR3 sequence: CASSLSGNSYNEQFF. The CDR3 nucleotides are TGTGCCAGCAGCTTAAGCGGGAACTCCTACAATGAGCAGTTCTTC. The chain employs TRBV5-4 and TRBJ2-1; the match to TRBD2 covers 7 bases. Unmatched junction bases numbered 2, after V lost 2 bases and J lost 0 bases. Germline V gives CDR1 SGHNT, CDR2 YYREEE (reference sequence). CDR3 size: 15 residues.